The 9 T cell receptor beta chains presented below share a single source sample, sequenced in a study of blood T cell repertoires in COVID-19. Sequencing used immunoSEQ multiplex PCR; TCRdb keeps in-frame clones, though not all of them. The table records approximately 230,000 clones, roughly four fifths of them present only once. Sequencing was carried out using PBMCs or T cells enriched from blood (not recorded which). The receptors were sampled from a man aged 35 to 55 who had recovered from COVID-19.

The chain recombines TRBV27 with TRBJ2-3; D is perhaps TRBD2 (7 bases). From germline, CDR1 is MNHEY and CDR2 SMNVEV (reference sequence). V shed 3 bases and J shed 4 bases, with 20 bases lying between them. The CDR3 consists of 17 residues. This CDR3 is CASSLWTRGSRADTQYF. The CDR3 coding sequence is TGTGCCAGCAGTTTGTGGACTAGGGGGAGTAGGGCAGATACGCAGTATTTT.

The rearrangement joins TRBV19 to TRBJ2-1, with 10 bases that match TRBD2. V shed 3 bases and J 6 bases; nucleotides not matched to a gene: 5. The germline V gene encodes CDR1 LNHDA and CDR2 SQIVND (reference sequence). This CDR3 spans 15 amino acids. CDR3 nucleotides: TGTGCCAGTAGTATGAGGACTAGCGGCATCAATGAGCAGTTCTTC. Amino acids: CASSMRTSGINEQFF. Looking up the rest from reference TRBV19 and TRBJ2-1 gives the full variable domain: DGGITQSPKYLFRKEGQNVTLSCEQNLNHDAMYWYRQDPGQGLRLIYYSQIVNDFQKGDIAEGYSVSREKKESFPLTVTSAQKNPTAFYLCASSMRTSGINEQFFGPGTRLTVL.

The J gene is TRBJ2-7, the V gene TRBV24-1; D perhaps matches TRBD1 (5 bases). V lost 0 bases and J 5 bases, leaving 16 bases between the germline ends. In germline, CDR1 is KGHDR, CDR2 SFDVKD. The CDR3 is 16 residues long. The CDR3 sequence: CATSDLARQDNHEQYF. The CDR3 DNA follows: TGTGCCACCAGTGATTTGGCCCGGCAGGACAACCACGAGCAGTACTTC.

This clone was observed a few times. The chain combines TRBV4-3 with TRBJ1-5; TRBD1 aligns across 8 bases. V gave up 4 bases and J gave up 1 base; unmatched junction bases: 3. In germline, CDR1 is LGHNA, CDR2 YSLEER. The CDR3 contains 15 residues. The CDR3 sequence: CASSPGGMSNQPQHF. The CDR3 nucleotides read TGCGCCAGCAGCCCAGGGGGCATGAGCAATCAGCCCCAGCATTTT.

The gene calls are TRBV9 and TRBJ1-1; D remains unclear. CDR3 length: 16 residues. Per germline, CDR1 SGDLS and CDR2 YYNGEE. The ends were cut back, 0 bases at V and 1 base at J, with 13 bases in the middle. CDR3 residues: CASSVAPGGENTEAFF. CDR3 bases: TGTGCCAGCAGCGTAGCTCCAGGAGGAGAGAACACTGAAGCTTTCTTT.

This clone was seen only once. The chain combines TRBV3-1 (or the pseudogene TRBV3-2) with TRBJ2-5; 9 bases are shared with TRBD2. The CDR3 extends over 16 amino acids. Germline V gene sequence: CDR1 LGHDT, CDR2 YNNKEL (reference sequence). J was trimmed by 5 bases and V by 5 bases; bases with no gene match: 12. The DNA of the CDR3 is TGTGCCAGCAGCGCCTCCAAGCGGGGGGTCGGCGAGACCCAGTACTTC. Protein: CASSASKRGVGETQYF.

The rearrangement joins TRBV7-9 to TRBJ2-5, with 7 positions matching TRBD2. Germline V gene data show CDR1 as SEHNR and CDR2 as FQNEAQ (reference sequence). The junction had 4 bases not matched to a gene; V was cut back by 1 base and J by 5 bases. The CDR3 has 14 amino acids. The CDR3 reads CASSLGLAAETQYF. CDR3 DNA: TGTGCCAGCAGCTTAGGACTAGCTGCGGAGACCCAGTACTTC.

In nucleotides, the CDR3 is TGTGCCAGCAGCTTAAGCAGGGCTTTAAACACTGAAGCTTTCTTT. Its translation is CASSLSRALNTEAFF. This chain joins TRBV7-8 and TRBJ1-1; D is perhaps TRBD1 (5 bases). Germline values: CDR1 SGHVS, CDR2 FQNEAQ. Deletions cut 2 bases from V and 2 bases from J, with 12 bases between. CDR3 length equals 15 residues.

This clone turned up a few times. This chain joins TRBV7-6 and TRBJ2-7; 10 bases match TRBD1. Trimming took 5 bases from V and 6 from J; bases not matched to a gene: 4. This CDR3 has 13 residues. Germline values: CDR1 SGHVS, CDR2 FNYEAQ. The CDR3: CASSPGTGAEQYF. The CDR3 coding sequence is TGTGCCAGCAGCCCCGGGACAGGGGCCGAGCAGTACTTC.